This T cell receptor (beta chain) was captured by sequencing in a study of blood T cell repertoires in COVID-19. Overall study: Whether acute or convalescent, the COVID-19 samples came from the United States, Italy and Spain. T cells, B-cell-depleted T cells, or PBMCs provided the cDNA or gDNA that served as material.

The CDR3 loop spans 16 amino acids. Germline V gene data show CDR1 as SGHDT and CDR2 as YYEEEE. V gave up 0 bases and J gave up 1 base; unmatched junction bases: 5. In the authors' workflow: It was from reference gene primer amplification that nucleated cell counts were estimated. Measured with immunoSEQ multiplex PCR; TCRdb has only the in-frame clones, and not every one. That table furnishes V, J and clone size, whereas the DNA furnished D and trimming. The table has more than 250,000 clones, approximately 84% seen once. The clonotype was recovered from a woman in her 30s who had recovered from COVID-19. Sequenced sample: peripheral blood. This rearrangement joins TRBV5-6 to TRBJ2-7; 9 bases agree with TRBD1. CDR3 residues: CASSLASGTGSYEQYF. CDR3 nucleotides: TGTGCCAGCAGCTTGGCCTCCGGGACAGGGTCCTACGAGCAGTACTTC.